Listed here are 27 T cell receptor beta chains from one sample, sequenced in a study of human T cells and chemical hapten exposure. TCRdb reprocessed the RACE reads via MiXCR and lists one record per CDR3 protein. The data hold approximately 400,000 distinct CDR3 sequences, with 4.5% to 5.5% observed a single time. Time point indicated: pre-sensitization, week 0. Treatment specified: therapeutic diphenylcyclopropenone sensitization with weekly scalp DPC. Material: whole blood, obtained in connection with sensitization to the hapten diphenylcyclopropenone (DPC). These receptors were obtained from a woman between 50 and 59 years old with alopecia areata. Some clones in this sample may be carry-over from other donors' samples.

This clonotype was seen many times. V is TRBV6-5 and J is TRBJ2-1, with TRBD2 matching over 8 bases. Germline V gives CDR1 MNHEY, CDR2 SVGAGI. The CDR3 spans 15 residues. V was clipped by 1 base and J by 9 bases; unmatched bases: 8. CDR3 region: CASSYWRGVEREQFF. As DNA, the CDR3 is TGTGCCAGCAGTTACTGGCGGGGGGTGGAACGTGAGCAGTTCTTC.

This clonotype was recorded many times. This rearrangement joins TRBV7-8 to TRBJ1-6; D is unclear. V dropped 1 base and J dropped 6 bases, with 7 bases sitting between them. Germline CDR1 reads SGHVS; CDR2 reads FQNEAQ. The CDR3 loop spans 14 amino acids. This CDR3 reads CASSLVPSNSPLHF. CDR3 in DNA: TGTGCCAGCAGCTTAGTCCCGAGTAATTCACCCCTCCACTTT.

This clonotype was detected many times. The chain joins TRBV4-3 to TRBJ2-1, with TRBD2 matching 12 bases. The CDR3 extends over 18 amino acids. V shed 4 bases, J shed 5 bases, and the junction held 12 bases outside the gene matches. In germline, CDR1 is LGHNA, CDR2 YSLEER. The DNA for the CDR3 is TGCGCCAGCAGCCGGGCTCTAGCGGGAGGGCCTATGAACAATGAGCAGTTCTTC. Translation gives CASSRALAGGPMNNEQFF.

This clonotype showed up just a few times. The chain uses TRBV12-3 or TRBV12-4 and TRBJ1-3; no firm D call. CDR3 length equals 10 residues. Trimming stripped 6 bases from V and 11 bases from J, with 8 bases between. CDR3 bases: TGTGCCAGCAGATGGGGATCCATATATTTT. It translates to CASRWGSIYF.

This clonotype was seen at least ten times. The V gene is TRBV6-6, the J gene TRBJ1-1; maybe TRBD1 (6 bases). The CDR3 is made up of 13 amino acids. The V end lost 7 bases, the J end lost 1 base, and 10 bases lay between the germline ends. CDR1 and CDR2 (germline): MNHNY, SVGAGI (reference sequence). The CDR3 bases are TGTGCCAGCAAATTGGACAGGAACACTGAAGCTTTCTTT. Amino acid sequence: CASKLDRNTEAFF.

This clonotype was picked up many times. The chain has TRBV12-3 or TRBV12-4 and TRBJ2-1; 9 bases align to TRBD2. V gave up 1 base and J gave up 0 bases; unmatched junction bases: 7. The CDR3 sequence is 18 residues long. CDR3 sequence: CASSLGRLAESSYNEQFF. The CDR3 nucleotides are TGTGCCAGCAGTTTAGGTCGACTAGCGGAGAGCTCCTACAATGAGCAGTTCTTC.

The table lists this clonotype with a few counts. The J gene is TRBJ2-3, the V gene TRBV29-1; D is perhaps TRBD2 (6 bases). From germline, CDR1 is SQVTM and CDR2 ANQGSEA. The V and J ends lost 6 bases and 0 bases respectively, with 19 bases between them. The CDR3 runs 16 residues. The CDR3 DNA follows: TGCAGCGTCCCAGGAGGGCGGGGCCCTAGCACAGATACGCAGTATTTT. Translated: CSVPGGRGPSTDTQYF.

This clonotype occurred a few times. This chain connects TRBV5-1 to TRBJ1-1; D is ambiguous. The germline V gene encodes CDR1 SGHRS and CDR2 YFSETQ. The CDR3 is 16 residues long. V dropped 3 bases and J dropped 1 base, with 16 bases sitting between them. CDR3 sequence (DNA): TGCGCCAGCAGCTCTTTGTTTACGACGGGGAACACTGAAGCTTTCTTT. It translates to CASSSLFTTGNTEAFF.

This clonotype was seen more than once but under ten times. This chain links TRBV27 with TRBJ1-2, with D possibly TRBD1 on 6 matching bases. The V gene lost 10 bases and the J gene lost 8 bases, with 20 bases spanning the gap. Per germline, CDR1 MNHEY and CDR2 SMNVEV (reference sequence). This CDR3 contains 13 residues. The CDR3 protein is CATRITGSGGYTF. The CDR3 nucleotides read TGTGCCACCAGAATCACAGGGTCTGGAGGCTACACCTTC.

This clonotype appeared a few times. The gene calls are TRBV12-3 or TRBV12-4 and TRBJ1-1; D is possibly TRBD1 (5 bases). The CDR3 sequence is 15 residues long. V was clipped by 3 bases and J by 3 bases, with 14 bases between them. CDR3 protein: CASSFSGGAYTEAFF. In DNA form, the CDR3 reads TGTGCCAGCAGTTTTAGCGGGGGAGCGTACACTGAAGCTTTCTTT.

To note about this clonotype: Since a much larger clone is just one base distant, this may be a read error. The rearrangement links TRBV27 to TRBJ2-1; D is ambiguous. The CDR3 extends over 15 amino acids. The germline gives CDR1 MNHEY, CDR2 SMNVEV (reference sequence). In DNA form, the CDR3 reads TGTGCCAGCAGTTTGAGGAGCGCGTCCTACGATGAGCAGTTCTTC. Protein: CASSLRSASYDEQFF.

This clonotype was recorded many times. The rearrangement joins TRBV7-9 to TRBJ2-3; D perhaps matches TRBD2 (5 bases). V lost 7 bases, J lost 2 bases, and 10 bases lay in between. Germline CDR1 reads SEHNR; CDR2 reads FQNEAQ (reference sequence). The CDR3 totals 13 residues. Here the CDR3 DNA reads TGTGCCAGCACGGGATCAAACACAGATACGCAGTATTTT. It encodes CASTGSNTDTQYF.

The chain combines TRBV3-1 with TRBJ1-1; possibly TRBD1 for D (6 bases). The V end lost 4 bases, the J end lost 6 bases, and 12 bases lay between the germline ends. The CDR3 runs 13 residues. The germline V gene encodes CDR1 LGHDT and CDR2 YNNKEL (reference sequence). CDR3 residues: CASSRRRGAEAFF. As DNA, the CDR3 is TGTGCCAGCAGCCGGCGGAGGGGGGCTGAAGCTTTCTTT. The whole variable domain, filled in from reference TRBV3-1 and TRBJ1-1, reads DTAVSQTPKYLVTQMGNDKSIKCEQNLGHDTMYWYKQDSKKFLKIMFSYNNKELIINETVPNRFSPKSPDKAHLNLHINSLELGDSAVYFCASSRRRGAEAFFGQGTRLTVV.

In its sample, this clonotype was seen many times. CDR3 sequence (DNA): TGTGCCACCAGCAGAGAACAGGGGGCCACAGATACGCAGTATTTT. Translating gives CATSREQGATDTQYF. This rearrangement joins TRBV15 to TRBJ2-3, with TRBD1 matching 9 bases. The V gene's germline CDR1 is LNHNV and CDR2 YYDKDF (reference sequence). The J segment lost 2 bases and the V segment lost 0 bases, leaving 0 bases of the junction unmatched. This CDR3 is 15 amino acids long.

This clonotype was seen many times. V is TRBV10-3 and J is TRBJ1-6, with 7 bases that match TRBD1. CDR3 length equals 13 residues. The V gene end was trimmed by 5 bases and the J gene end by 8 bases; junction bases not matched to a gene: 3. Germline lookup yields CDR1 ENHRY and CDR2 SYGVKD. The CDR3 nucleotides are TGTGCCATCAGTAGGGACAGTGATTCACCCCTCCACTTT. Translated, it gives CAISRDSDSPLHF.

Ten or more counts support this clonotype. This chain joins TRBV12-2 and TRBJ1-4; the DNA was not used to check the table's D call, TRBD1. TRBV12-2 is given as a pseudogene. The CDR3 loop spans 17 amino acids. CDR3 sequence: CASRFPQGTSLGEKLFF. Here the CDR3 DNA reads TGTGCAAGTCGCTTCCCACAGGGGACCTCACTAGGTGAAAAACTGTTTTTT.

The chain recombines TRBV12-3 or TRBV12-4 with TRBJ1-4, with D perhaps matching TRBD1 (5 bases). Trimming took off 3 bases at V and 6 bases at J, with 14 bases between the two ends. The CDR3 extends over 15 amino acids. The CDR3 sequence is CASSFEGRMYEKLFF. Written as DNA, the CDR3 is TGTGCCAGCAGTTTCGAGGGACGGATGTATGAAAAACTGTTTTTT.

The genes are TRBV9 and TRBJ1-4; D unresolved. CDR3 length: 15 residues. The V gene's germline CDR1 is SGDLS and CDR2 YYNGEE. Deletions cut 3 bases from V and 0 bases from J, with 9 bases between. CDR3 residues: CASSAYSATNEKLFF. The CDR3 DNA reads TGTGCCAGCAGCGCTTACAGTGCAACTAATGAAAAACTGTTTTTT.

The chain's CDR3 is CATSDGENGEAFF. CDR3 nucleotides: TGTGCCACCAGTGATGGTGAGAATGGTGAAGCTTTCTTT. The chain recombines TRBV24-1 with TRBJ1-1, with D unclear. The CDR3 is 13 residues long. The germline V and J ends were trimmed by 3 bases and 7 bases, with 11 bases remaining between them. Germline assignment: CDR1 KGHDR and CDR2 SFDVKD.

This clonotype was recorded many times. The chain has TRBV24-1 and TRBJ2-6, with TRBD2 as a possible D gene (7 bases). Between the trimmed V and J ends, which lost 3 bases and 4 bases, there was a span of 12 bases. Germline V gene data show CDR1 as KGHDR and CDR2 as SFDVKD. The CDR3 sequence is 16 residues long. The CDR3 DNA reads TGTGCCACCAGTGATCCGGCGGGGGCCGGGGCCAACGTCCTGACTTTC. Translated: CATSDPAGAGANVLTF.

The sample holds a few counts of this clonotype. This chain joins TRBV5-5 and TRBJ2-3, with D possibly being TRBD2 (5 bases). V dropped 0 bases and J dropped 1 base, with 9 bases sitting between them. In germline, CDR1 is SGHKS, CDR2 YYEKEE (reference sequence). CDR3 length: 15 residues. The CDR3 reads CASSLGPAGTDTQYF. The CDR3 nucleotides are TGTGCCAGCAGCTTGGGCCCAGCGGGCACAGATACGCAGTATTTT.

This clonotype was seen at least ten times. The gene calls are TRBV7-2 and TRBJ2-3; maybe TRBD2 (6 bases). The CDR3 is 18 amino acids. Between the trimmed V and J ends, which lost 3 bases and 1 base, there was a span of 20 bases. Germline-derived CDR1 and CDR2 are SGHTA and FQGNSA. This CDR3 reads CASSFLRAGRRGTDTQYF. The CDR3 DNA follows: TGTGCCAGCAGCTTCCTTAGGGCGGGGAGGAGGGGCACAGATACGCAGTATTTT.

The sample holds many counts of this clonotype. The gene calls are TRBV20-1 and TRBJ2-1, with D tentatively TRBD2 (6 bases). Germline V gene data show CDR1 as DFQATT and CDR2 as SNEGSKA (reference sequence). V lost 6 bases, J lost 5 bases, and 17 bases lay in between. There are 14 residues in the CDR3. CDR3 region: CSANRDLSDNEQFF. CDR3 sequence (DNA): TGCAGTGCGAACCGGGACTTGTCCGACAATGAGCAGTTCTTC.

This clonotype was recorded at least ten times. The V gene is TRBV27, the J gene TRBJ2-3; 8 bases align to TRBD1. CDR3 length: 15 amino acids. The junction had 5 bases not matched to a gene; V was cut back by 6 bases and J by 0 bases. Germline V gene data show CDR1 as MNHEY and CDR2 as SMNVEV (reference sequence). CDR3 sequence (DNA): TGTGCCAGCAGCACACAGGGGGTTAGCACAGATACGCAGTATTTT. Residues: CASSTQGVSTDTQYF.

This clonotype has at least ten counts. V and J are TRBV4-3 and TRBJ2-7, with no clear D. V was trimmed by 4 bases and J by 2 bases, leaving 12 bases between them. The CDR3 extends over 14 amino acids. Germline CDR1 is LGHNA and CDR2 is YSLEER. This CDR3 reads CASSPVVLTYEQYF. CDR3 DNA sequence: TGCGCCAGCAGCCCAGTGGTGCTCACCTACGAGCAGTACTTC.

This clonotype was seen repeatedly, ten times or more. This sequence joins TRBV5-1 and TRBJ2-1; 8 nucleotides match TRBD2. Germline values: CDR1 SGHRS, CDR2 YFSETQ. The CDR3 covers 16 residues. V was clipped by 7 bases and J by 9 bases; unmatched bases: 18. The CDR3 sequence: CASSVRAGAYRSEQFF. The CDR3 bases are TGCGCCAGCTCTGTGCGAGCGGGGGCCTACCGGAGTGAGCAGTTCTTC.

This clonotype was picked up many times. The gene calls are TRBV21-1 and TRBJ2-2. TRBV21-1 is marked as a pseudogene. The CDR3 sequence is 16 residues long. The CDR3 protein is CASSKVTAKNTGELFF. In nucleotides, the CDR3 is TGTGCCAGCAGCAAAGTAACTGCCAAGAACACCGGGGAGCTGTTTTTT.